The clone carrying this TCR beta chain was found many times. Its antigen remains unknown. Exclusion of a patient resulted from uncontrolled infection, other autoimmune disease, pregnancy or lactation. This record comes from a study of T cells in Graves' hyperthyroidism and ophthalmopathy. What was amplified from RNA transcripts were TCR beta CDR3 regions. With the HTBI primer set, the TCR CDR3 went through a first round of RT-PCR. One entry per CDR3 protein, called by TCRdb with MiXCR from the multiplex PCR reads. This table has under 350,000 distinct CDR3 sequences, about 20% appearing once. Study-wide results and limits: Separating ophthalmopathy from stable hyperthyroidism was achieved by a 13 V-J model. Most thyroid clonotypes expanded above 0.001 appeared in blood too.

Germline values: CDR1 DFQATT, CDR2 SNEGSKA (reference sequence). V was clipped by 0 bases and J by 4 bases; unmatched bases: 8. The CDR3 runs to 16 residues. The sequence was obtained from a woman between 50 and 59 years old with Graves' hyperthyroidism. The sample comprised blood. V is TRBV20-1 and J is TRBJ2-3; 9 bases align to TRBD2. In DNA form, the CDR3 reads TGCAGTGCTAGAGACCCCAGCGGGGGGAGGGCAGATACGCAGTATTTT. It specifies CSARDPSGGRADTQYF.